The clone carrying this T cell receptor (beta chain) was seen ten or more times. TCRdb recomputed calls from the RT-PCR reads with MiXCR, one row per CDR3 protein. The data show over 150,000 distinct CDR3 sequences, roughly 31% seen once. These data come from a study of patients and donors after allogeneic stem cell transplantation. Trimming at V came to 4 bases and at J to 4 bases, leaving 5 bases not matched to a gene. Germline V gene lookup returns CDR1 SEHNR and CDR2 FQNEAQ (reference sequence). There are 14 residues in the CDR3. The specimen was blood, either unsorted or a sorted T cell fraction (not recorded which). This clonotype was sampled from a human donor who was either an allogeneic HSCT recipient or a stem cell or donor lymphocyte infusion donor (not recorded which). It is not recorded whose cells these are; they may come from a transplant donor. The chain couples TRBV7-9 to TRBJ1-2; 8 nucleotides agree with TRBD1. This chain's CDR3 is CASSSTGGGYGYTF. CDR3 sequence (DNA): TGTGCCAGCAGCTCCACAGGGGGAGGCTATGGCTACACCTTC.